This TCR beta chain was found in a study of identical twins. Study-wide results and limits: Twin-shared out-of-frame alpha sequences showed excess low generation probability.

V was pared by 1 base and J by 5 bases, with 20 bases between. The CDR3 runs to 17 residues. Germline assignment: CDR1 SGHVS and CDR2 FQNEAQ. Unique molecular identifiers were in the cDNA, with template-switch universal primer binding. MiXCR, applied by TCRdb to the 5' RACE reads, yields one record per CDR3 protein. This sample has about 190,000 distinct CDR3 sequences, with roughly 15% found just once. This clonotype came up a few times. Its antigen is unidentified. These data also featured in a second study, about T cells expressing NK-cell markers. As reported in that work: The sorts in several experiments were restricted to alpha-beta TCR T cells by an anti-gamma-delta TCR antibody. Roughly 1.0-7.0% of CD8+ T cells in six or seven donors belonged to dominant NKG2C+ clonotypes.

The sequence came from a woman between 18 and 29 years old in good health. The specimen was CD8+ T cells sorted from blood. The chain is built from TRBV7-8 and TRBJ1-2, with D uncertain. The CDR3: CASSLDAILYGAYGYTF. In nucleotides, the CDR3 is TGTGCCAGCAGCTTAGACGCGATTCTCTATGGCGCATATGGCTACACCTTC.